A selection of T cell receptor beta chains follows, all from one sample in a study of blood T cell repertoires in COVID-19. Using immunoSEQ multiplex PCR, the repertoire was profiled, and TCRdb retains in-frame clones only, with some absent. The data hold around 130,000 clones, with around 86% observed a single time. The sequencing input was peripheral blood. The origin of the receptors is a woman in her 50s who had recovered from COVID-19. Each CDR3 is given with its conserved first and last residue. Each record gives: V gene, J gene, clone size, D gene, CDR3 protein, CDR3 DNA. The D gene is left open where the match is weak. A row's size may be missing; if present it is once, few, many or a size class.

TRBV6-6	TRBJ2-7	-	-	CASSYSSGRGGYEQYF	TGTGCCAGCAGTTACTCGAGCGGCAGGGGTGGATACGAGCAGTACTTC
TRBV10-2	TRBJ1-1	-	-	CATRKDRLMNTEAFF	TGCGCCACCCGGAAGGATAGACTCATGAACACTGAAGCTTTCTTT
TRBV27	TRBJ1-1	-	TRBD1	CASSLTQRQGEGATEAFF	TGTGCCAGCAGTTTAACCCAACGACAGGGAGAGGGAGCCACTGAAGCTTTCTTT
TRBV18	TRBJ1-1	-	-	CASSPQGGVTEAFF	TGTGCCAGCTCACCGCAGGGTGGGGTCACTGAAGCTTTCTTT
TRBV4-1	TRBJ1-4	-	-	CASSRGANEKLFF	TGCGCCAGCAGCCGCGGGGCTAATGAAAAACTGTTTTTT
TRBV4-1	TRBJ2-1	-	-	CASSQEDSYNEQFF	TGCGCCAGCAGCCAAGAGGACTCGTACAATGAGCAGTTCTTC
TRBV27	TRBJ1-2	-	TRBD1	CASSRTQGGYGYTF	TGTGCCAGCAGTAGAACACAGGGGGGTTATGGCTACACCTTC
TRBV3-1/TRBV3-2	TRBJ1-4	-	-	CASSPSAAGEKLFF	TGTGCCAGCAGCCCGTCTGCAGCGGGGGAAAAACTGTTTTTT
TRBV5-1	TRBJ1-6	-	TRBD1	CASSLIRTGGRSPLHF	TGCGCCAGCAGCTTGATAAGGACAGGGGGGCGTTCACCCCTCCACTTT
TRBV4-3	TRBJ2-7	-	TRBD2	CASSQVSGGLSSYEQYF	TGCGCCAGCAGCCAAGTTAGCGGGGGGTTAAGCTCCTACGAGCAGTACTTC
TRBV27	TRBJ2-7	-	-	CASRDNSYEQYF	TGTGCCAGCCGGGATAATTCCTACGAGCAGTACTTC
TRBV19	TRBJ2-1	few	TRBD2	CASGGQNYNEQFF	TGTGCCTCGGGGGGGCAGAACTACAATGAGCAGTTCTTC
TRBV5-6	TRBJ2-6	-	TRBD2	CASSMTSDWRVDGANVLTF	TGTGCCAGCAGCATGACTAGCGACTGGAGGGTGGATGGGGCCAACGTCCTGACTTTC
TRBV11-2	TRBJ1-2	-	TRBD1	CASSPWTGGELYFGYTF	TGTGCCAGCAGCCCGTGGACAGGGGGGGAACTCTATTTTGGCTACACCTTC
TRBV5-1	TRBJ2-5	-	-	CASSLVGRTQETQYF	TGCGCCAGCAGCTTGGTGGGTCGGACTCAAGAGACCCAGTACTTC
TRBV18	TRBJ2-3	-	-	CASSPQETQYF	TGTGCCAGCTCACCACAGGAGACGCAGTATTTT
TRBV7-9	TRBJ1-5	-	TRBD1	CASSTTGGSQRVQPQHF	TGTGCCAGCAGCACCACAGGGGGTTCCCAACGGGTTCAGCCCCAGCATTTT
TRBV5-1	TRBJ1-1	-	TRBD1	CASSLAAGTGELTEAFF	TGCGCCAGCAGCTTGGCCGCCGGGACAGGGGAATTGACTGAAGCTTTCTTT
TRBV5-1	TRBJ2-3	-	-	CASTHQGGGTDTQYF	TGCGCCAGCACGCATCAGGGGGGAGGCACAGATACGCAGTATTTT
TRBV9	TRBJ2-2	-	-	CASSVVPAANTGELFF	TGTGCCAGCAGCGTAGTTCCAGCGGCGAACACCGGGGAGCTGTTTTTT
TRBV6-2/TRBV6-3	TRBJ2-1	-	-	CASSYSTGNEQFF	TGTGCCAGCAGTTACTCGACAGGAAATGAGCAGTTCTTC
TRBV2	TRBJ2-7	-	-	CASRNRDTPTYEQYF	TGTGCCAGCAGAAACCGGGACACCCCGACCTACGAGCAGTACTTC
TRBV3-1/TRBV3-2	TRBJ1-2	once	-	CASSQDQGINYGYTF	TGTGCCAGCAGCCAAGACCAGGGGATTAACTATGGCTACACCTTC
TRBV5-1	TRBJ1-3	-	TRBD1	CASGQGDSGNTIYF	TGCGCCAGCGGACAGGGCGACTCTGGAAACACCATATATTTT
TRBV6-6	TRBJ2-1	-	-	CASTRQPVNEQFF	TGTGCCAGCACGCGACAGCCGGTCAATGAGCAGTTCTTC
TRBV28	TRBJ1-1	-	TRBD1	CASSSWGTGGSNTEAFF	TGTGCCAGCAGTTCCTGGGGGACAGGGGGCTCGAACACTGAAGCTTTCTTT
TRBV7-2	TRBJ2-1	-	-	CASSLAARNEQFF	TGTGCCAGCAGCTTAGCCGCTAGGAATGAGCAGTTCTTC
TRBV9	TRBJ2-7	-	TRBD2	CASSVVTSGLTRYF	TGTGCCAGCAGCGTTGTGACTAGCGGTTTGACCCGGTACTTC
TRBV2	TRBJ1-4	-	TRBD1	CASSTRDRSINEKLFF	TGTGCCAGCAGTACTAGGGACAGGAGCATTAATGAAAAACTGTTTTTT
TRBV18	TRBJ1-6	few	TRBD1	CASSPSGGNNSPLHF	TGTGCCAGCTCACCTTCAGGGGGTAATAATTCACCCCTCCACTTT
TRBV29-1	TRBJ2-2	few	-	CSSKGGGEELFF	TGCAGCTCAAAAGGCGGGGGCGAGGAGCTGTTTTTT
TRBV7-8	TRBJ1-6	-	TRBD1	CASSSDRISPLHF	TGTGCCAGCAGCTCGGACAGGATTTCACCCCTCCACTTT
TRBV3-1/TRBV3-2	TRBJ2-3	-	TRBD2	CASSQGMGASGRRGYF	TGTGCCAGCAGCCAAGGGATGGGAGCTAGCGGGAGGCGGGGGTATTTT
TRBV5-1	TRBJ1-4	-	TRBD1	CASSFGRGDEKLFF	TGCGCCAGCAGCTTTGGCAGGGGGGATGAAAAACTGTTTTTT
TRBV2	TRBJ2-2	-	-	CASRGGVYTGELFF	TGTGCCAGCAGGGGCGGGGTCTACACCGGGGAGCTGTTTTTT
TRBV15	TRBJ1-4	once	-	CATSRDMDEKLFF	TGTGCCACCAGCAGGGACATGGACGAAAAACTGTTTTTT
TRBV7-9	TRBJ2-7	few	TRBD1	CASSSKTGTGNYEQYF	TGTGCCAGCAGCTCTAAAACCGGGACAGGGAACTACGAGCAGTACTTC
TRBV7-2	TRBJ2-4	-	-	CASSSSGLLAKNIQYF	TGTGCCAGCAGCTCCTCGGGACTTCTAGCCAAAAACATTCAGTACTTC
TRBV19	TRBJ1-3	-	TRBD1	CASGVPNRGTSGNTIYF	TGTGCCAGTGGGGTCCCGAACAGGGGGACTTCTGGAAACACCATATATTTT
TRBV6-6	TRBJ2-5	-	TRBD2	CASRPGTTKETQYF	TGTGCCAGCAGACCCGGGACTACCAAAGAGACCCAGTACTTC
TRBV19	TRBJ1-6	few	-	CASSPAGGWSHSPLHF	TGTGCCAGTAGTCCCGCGGGAGGGTGGAGTCATTCACCCCTCCACTTT